This passage covers 28 T cell receptor beta chains from one sample sequenced in a study of shared clonotypes between healthy human individuals. Libraries were prepared by immunoSEQ multiplex PCR; TCRdb keeps only in-frame clonotypes and omits some of them. The table lists some 2.1 million clones, 95% of them singletons. Specimen: naive CD4+ T cells sorted from blood. Noted subset: CD45RA+ positively selected. Source of these receptors: a man aged 18 to 29 in good health.

The chain is built from TRBV6-1 and TRBJ2-3; 7 bases fit TRBD2. The CDR3 is made up of 14 amino acids. J lost 0 bases, V lost 9 bases, and 6 bases had no gene match. Germline-derived CDR1 and CDR2 are MNHNS and SASEGT. The CDR3 DNA is TGTGCCAGTAGTTGGGGGGGAAGCACAGATACGCAGTATTTT. This sequence encodes CASSWGGSTDTQYF.

The rearrangement joins TRBV5-6 to TRBJ2-1; D gene unclear. Looked up from germline, CDR1 is SGHDT and CDR2 is YYEEEE. The CDR3 is made up of 18 amino acids. Trimming pared 4 bases from V and 0 bases from J, leaving 20 bases between. The CDR3 DNA reads TGTGCCAGCAGCCCGGCGACATCCCGAAAGGTCTCCTACAATGAGCAGTTCTTC. This codes for CASSPATSRKVSYNEQFF.

The V call is TRBV9, the J call TRBJ2-5; 8 bases align to TRBD1. V shed 4 bases, J shed 6 bases, and the junction held 11 bases outside the gene matches. The CDR3 has 15 amino acids. Germline V CDR1 and CDR2: SGDLS, YYNGEE. The chain's CDR3 is CASSPWTGSGQTQYF. In DNA, the CDR3 is TGTGCCAGCAGCCCTTGGACAGGGTCGGGGCAGACCCAGTACTTC.

The V gene is TRBV30, the J gene TRBJ2-2; TRBD1 aligns across 7 bases. CDR3 size: 14 residues. Germline CDR1 reads GTSNPN; CDR2 reads SVGIG (reference sequence). The J segment lost 7 bases and the V segment lost 1 base, leaving 6 bases of the junction unmatched. CDR3 DNA: TGTGCCTGGAGTGAAGGGGGCGTTGGCGGGGAGCTGTTTTTT. As protein: CAWSEGGVGGELFF.

The rearrangement joins TRBV7-9 to TRBJ1-5, with TRBD1 matching over 9 bases. In germline, CDR1 is SEHNR, CDR2 FQNEAQ (reference sequence). Unmatched junction bases numbered 6, after V lost 1 base and J lost 5 bases. The CDR3 loop spans 16 amino acids. This CDR3 reads CASSLESTGGYQPQHF. In nucleotides, the CDR3 is TGTGCCAGCAGCTTAGAGAGTACAGGGGGCTATCAGCCCCAGCATTTT.

The chain carries TRBV7-3 and TRBJ2-5; maybe TRBD2 (5 bases). Between the trimmed V and J ends, which lost 5 bases and 4 bases, there was a span of 11 bases. The germline gives CDR1 SGHTA, CDR2 FQGTGA. This CDR3 is 13 amino acids long. The CDR3 sequence: CASSAGSGETQYF. The CDR3 region has the DNA TGTGCCAGCAGCGCCGGCAGCGGAGAGACCCAGTACTTC.

The CDR3 nucleotides read TGTGCCAGCAGTTTATTTAGGGAGGCTCAGGGTCAGCCCCAGCATTTT. Amino acid sequence: CASSLFREAQGQPQHF. V usage is TRBV28 and J usage is TRBJ1-5; D might be TRBD1 (5 bases). The CDR3 is 16 residues long. The ends were cut back, 1 base at V and 6 bases at J, with 16 bases in the middle. The V gene's germline CDR1 is MDHEN and CDR2 SYDVKM.

V and J are TRBV7-9 and TRBJ1-6; a possible D gene is TRBD1 (6 bases). The length of the CDR3 is 14 residues. Looked up from germline, CDR1 is SEHNR and CDR2 is FQNEAQ (reference sequence). Trimming pared 5 bases from V and 10 bases from J, leaving 15 bases between. CDR3 coding DNA: TGTGCCAGCAGCGCATCAGGGGTTTGGTCACCCCTCCACTTT. Its protein product is CASSASGVWSPLHF.

The gene calls are TRBV7-9 and TRBJ1-6; D is undetermined. CDR1 SEHNR and CDR2 FQNEAQ come from the germline V gene (reference sequence). Trimming stripped 1 base from V and 4 bases from J, with 5 bases between. The CDR3 is made up of 14 amino acids. The CDR3 nucleotides are TGTGCCAGCAGCTTAGAAGGGTATAATTCACCCCTCCACTTT. It is translated as CASSLEGYNSPLHF.

This clone was seen just once. The chain recombines TRBV29-1 with TRBJ1-2; D not resolved. The germline V gene encodes CDR1 SQVTM and CDR2 ANQGSEA. CDR3 length equals 12 residues. The V end lost 7 bases, the J end lost 1 base, and 10 bases lay between the germline ends. Written as DNA, the CDR3 is TGCAGCGCCCTAACCGATAACTATGGCTACACCTTC. Protein: CSALTDNYGYTF. Drawing the rest from reference TRBV29-1 and TRBJ1-2, the complete variable domain is SAVISQKPSRDICQRGTSLTIQCQVDSQVTMMFWYRQQPGQSLTLIATANQGSEATYESGFVIDKFPISRPNLTFSTLTVSNMSPEDSSIYLCSALTDNYGYTFGSGTRLTVV.

This sequence joins TRBV11-2 and TRBJ1-1; D is unresolved. The germline CDR1 and CDR2 sequences are SGHAT and FQNNGV. The germline V and J ends were trimmed by 4 bases and 5 bases, with 5 bases remaining between them. CDR3 size: 11 residues. The DNA of the CDR3 is TGTGCCAGCAGCTCCCGTACTGAAGCTTTCTTT. Translating gives CASSSRTEAFF. The full variable domain, completed using reference TRBV11-2 and TRBJ1-1, is EAGVAQSPRYKIIEKRQSVAFWCNPISGHATLYWYQQILGQGPKLLIQFQNNGVVDDSQLPKDRFSAERLKGVDSTLKIQPAKLEDSAVYLCASSSRTEAFFGQGTRLTVV.

The chain carries TRBV11-1 and TRBJ1-1; no firm D call. Looked up from germline, CDR1 is SGHAT and CDR2 is FQDESV (reference sequence). The CDR3 runs to 13 residues. V lost 3 bases and J lost 1, with 6 bases in between. The CDR3 reads CASSFSSNTEAFF. CDR3 DNA: TGTGCCAGCAGCTTTTCTTCGAACACTGAAGCTTTCTTT.

The CDR3 DNA reads as TGTGCCTGGAGCCGAAGGGGGAGGGGACAGGGGGCCCCCTACTCCTACGAGCAGTACTTC. It translates to CAWSRRGRGQGAPYSYEQYF. This chain links TRBV30 with TRBJ2-7; 12 positions agree with TRBD1. The CDR3 extends over 20 amino acids. Unmatched junction bases numbered 18, after V lost 3 bases and J lost 0 bases. The germline V gene encodes CDR1 GTSNPN and CDR2 SVGIG (reference sequence).

The chain is built from TRBV7-8 and TRBJ2-3; the match to TRBD2 covers 11 bases. Germline V gene lookup returns CDR1 SGHVS and CDR2 FQNEAQ. There are 17 residues in the CDR3. With 5 bases clipped from V and 1 base from J, the junction kept 8 bases outside the gene matches. The CDR3 coding sequence is TGTGCCAGCAGCGGCGGACTAGCGGGTGTGGGCACAGATACGCAGTATTTT. Translation gives CASSGGLAGVGTDTQYF. Combining the CDR3 with reference TRBV7-8 and TRBJ2-3 gives the whole variable domain GAGVSQSPRYKVAKRGQDVALRCDPISGHVSLFWYQQALGQGPEFLTYFQNEAQLDKSGLPSDRFFAERPEGSVSTLKIQRTQQEDSAVYLCASSGGLAGVGTDTQYFGPGTRLTVL.

The V call is TRBV5-8, the J call TRBJ2-3; perhaps TRBD1 as D (6 bases). Trimming stripped 3 bases from V and 2 bases from J, with 16 bases between. CDR1 SGHTS and CDR2 YDEGEE come from the germline V gene. CDR3 size: 16 residues. The CDR3 DNA is TGTGCCAGCAGCTGGGGGCACAAAAACCCCACAGATACGCAGTATTTT. Its protein is CASSWGHKNPTDTQYF.

This clone has only one observation. V usage is TRBV18 and J usage is TRBJ1-5; TRBD1 is a possible D gene (5 bases). The germline V and J ends were trimmed by 1 base and 7 bases, with 14 bases remaining between them. Per germline, CDR1 KGHSH and CDR2 LQKENI. CDR3 size: 15 residues. CDR3 DNA: TGTGCCAGCTCACCACGTAACGGGGACGGACAGCCCCAGCATTTT. Translation gives CASSPRNGDGQPQHF.

The CDR3 DNA sequence: TGTGCCACCCGATCTCCAGCGAACTTTTCCTACGAGCAGTACTTC. Translation: CATRSPANFSYEQYF. The chain combines TRBV6-5 with TRBJ2-7; D remains unclear. The germline gives CDR1 MNHEY, CDR2 SVGAGI. This CDR3 is built from 15 residues. Trimming took 10 bases from V and 1 from J, leaving 20 bases between them.

This chain uses TRBV7-6 with TRBJ2-2, with D hard to call. V gave up 6 bases and J gave up 9 bases, with 17 bases separating them. Germline CDR1 reads SGHVS; CDR2 reads FNYEAQ. This CDR3 has 14 amino acids. The DNA of the CDR3 is TGTGCCAGCAGTCCGTCCGGAGCGTCCAGGGAGCTGTTTTTT. Protein: CASSPSGASRELFF.

The chain has TRBV2 and TRBJ1-6; D not certain. The CDR3 extends over 14 amino acids. Looked up from germline, CDR1 is SNHLY and CDR2 is FYNNEI. V was pared by 3 bases and J by 2 bases, with 5 bases between. The CDR3 reads CASSEQAYNSPLHF. CDR3 DNA sequence: TGTGCCAGCAGTGAGCAGGCCTATAATTCACCCCTCCACTTT.

V usage is TRBV5-8 and J usage is TRBJ1-5; 7 bases match TRBD1. The CDR3 spans 15 residues. With V trimmed by 4 bases and J by 3 bases, 7 bases remained unmatched. Per the germline V gene, CDR1 is SGHTS and CDR2 is YDEGEE. DNA for the CDR3: TGTGCCAGCAGCACAGGGACAGCGGACAATCAGCCCCAGCATTTT. Residues: CASSTGTADNQPQHF.

About this clone itself: This specimen includes other DNA sequences encoding the same CDR3. The V and J genes are TRBV27 and TRBJ1-5; possibly TRBD1 for D (6 bases). CDR3 length: 13 residues. Germline lookup yields CDR1 MNHEY and CDR2 SMNVEV (reference sequence). V was cut by 8 bases and J by 1 base, with 9 bases left in between. For the CDR3, the DNA is TGTGCCAGCCGCAGGGGAAGCAATCAGCCCCAGCATTTT. It encodes CASRRGSNQPQHF.

J is TRBJ2-4 and V is TRBV6-5; D tentatively fits TRBD1 or TRBD2 (5 bases each). Trimming shortened V by 6 bases and J by 6 bases, and 15 bases separated the two germline ends. Germline V gene sequence: CDR1 MNHEY, CDR2 SVGAGI. This CDR3 contains 14 residues. CDR3 sequence: CASSRKVGTNIQYF. CDR3 in DNA: TGTGCCAGCAGCCGGAAGGTGGGGACAAACATTCAGTACTTC.

The chain is built from TRBV7-2 and TRBJ2-6; D not resolved. CDR1 and CDR2 from the germline V gene are SGHTA and FQGNSA. Trimming cost V 5 bases and J 0 bases, with 8 bases left between them. The CDR3 contains 15 residues. The CDR3 reads CASSPLSSGANVLTF. For the CDR3, the DNA is TGTGCCAGCAGCCCCCTTTCCTCTGGGGCCAACGTCCTGACTTTC.

This chain uses TRBV9 with TRBJ2-5; possible D gene TRBD2, 7 bases. The CDR3 runs to 14 residues. Looked up from germline, CDR1 is SGDLS and CDR2 is YYNGEE. V was trimmed by 4 bases and J by 2 bases, leaving 12 bases between them. The CDR3 loop reads CASSRKGGQETQYF. The CDR3 DNA reads as TGTGCCAGCAGCCGAAAGGGGGGGCAAGAGACCCAGTACTTC. The full variable domain, with the rest looked up from reference TRBV9 and TRBJ2-5, is DSGVTQTPKHLITATGQRVTLRCSPRSGDLSVYWYQQSLDQGLQFLIQYYNGEERAKGNILERFSAQQFPDLHSELNLSSLELGDSALYFCASSRKGGQETQYFGPGTRLLVL.

This chain connects TRBV30 to TRBJ2-7; the D gene is possibly TRBD1 (6 bases). This CDR3 is 15 amino acids long. The V gene's germline CDR1 is GTSNPN and CDR2 SVGIG (reference sequence). V dropped 1 base and J dropped 0 bases, with 13 bases sitting between them. The CDR3 nucleotides read TGTGCCTGGAGTGAGTTGGGCAGGGGCTCCTACGAGCAGTACTTC. Protein product: CAWSELGRGSYEQYF.

The gene calls are TRBV2 and TRBJ2-7, with D perhaps matching TRBD1 (5 bases). CDR3 length equals 12 residues. V was shortened by 6 bases and J by 6 bases, with 12 bases between the two germline ends. CDR1 SNHLY and CDR2 FYNNEI come from the germline V gene. The chain's CDR3 is CASRRDSTEQYF. The CDR3, as DNA: TGTGCCAGCAGAAGAGACAGCACCGAGCAGTACTTC.

The V call is TRBV6-5, the J call TRBJ2-7; TRBD2 agrees at 12 bases. J lost 5 bases, V lost 4 bases, and 3 bases had no gene match. The CDR3 spans 14 residues. Per the germline V gene, CDR1 is MNHEY and CDR2 is SVGAGI. DNA of the CDR3: TGTGCCAGCAGTTCTAGCGGGGGGGCCCACGAGCAGTACTTC. Translating gives CASSSSGGAHEQYF.

The chain links TRBV28 to TRBJ1-6; a possible D gene is TRBD1 (6 bases). Trimming cost V 6 bases and J 11 bases, with 20 bases left between them. The CDR3 has 15 amino acids. Germline V gene data show CDR1 as MDHEN and CDR2 as SYDVKM. In DNA, the CDR3 is TGTGCCAGCAGGCCGGGGGGCGAGGGTAGGCCACCCCTCCACTTT. It codes for CASRPGGEGRPPLHF.